This T cell receptor beta chain originates from a study of blood T cell repertoires in COVID-19. Per the germline V gene, CDR1 is LNHDA and CDR2 is SQIVND (reference sequence). V trimming: 7 bases; J trimming: 9 bases; junction bases outside the gene matches: 14. This CDR3 is 16 amino acids long. This clone occurred once. Clones were sequenced by immunoSEQ multiplex PCR, and TCRdb holds only the in-frame ones, with some missing. The sample yields about 300,000 clones, around 84% seen once. This clonotype was obtained from a man aged 70-80 years with acute or convalescent COVID-19. Sequences were obtained from peripheral blood. The chain joins TRBV19 to TRBJ2-1, with 11 nucleotides matching TRBD2. The CDR3 nucleotides are TGTGCCAGTACCGAGGAGTTGCTAGCGGGAGGCGGTGAGCAGTTCTTC. It specifies CASTEELLAGGGEQFF.